One and the same sample provided the 20 T cell receptor beta chains below, sequenced in a study of blood T cell repertoires in COVID-19. Method: immunoSEQ multiplex PCR; TCRdb's copy keeps in-frame clones and lacks some. The sample lists under 500,000 clones; around 91% were seen once. The sequenced material came from PBMCs or T cells enriched from blood (not recorded which). Receptors originate from a young man who had recovered from COVID-19.

The chain recombines TRBV7-8 with TRBJ2-3; 14 nucleotides match TRBD2. This CDR3 has 18 amino acids. CDR1 and CDR2 (germline): SGHVS, FQNEAQ. The ends lost 0 bases at V and 2 bases at J; junction bases unmatched: 4. CDR3 sequence (DNA): TGTGCCAGCAGCTTAGCTGGGACTAGCGGGGGACCCACAGATACGCAGTATTTT. Residues: CASSLAGTSGGPTDTQYF.

V gene TRBV5-5 combines with J gene TRBJ1-2; 8 nucleotides agree with TRBD1. With 0 bases clipped from V and 7 bases from J, the junction kept 2 bases outside the gene matches. This CDR3 contains 13 residues. Germline values: CDR1 SGHKS, CDR2 YYEKEE (reference sequence). The DNA for the CDR3 is TGTGCCAGCAGCTTGGAGGACAGGGTTGGCTACACCTTC. This encodes CASSLEDRVGYTF.

This clone has a handful of counts. This chain uses TRBV3-1 (or the pseudogene TRBV3-2) with TRBJ1-1; 7 positions agree with TRBD1. Germline V gene lookup returns CDR1 LGHDT and CDR2 YNNKEL (reference sequence). V dropped 4 bases and J dropped 5; count of bases not matched to a gene: 13. This CDR3 spans 16 amino acids. DNA of the CDR3: TGTGCCAGCAGCCCTCAAACGGGACAGCATGTTACTGAAGCTTTCTTT. Protein product: CASSPQTGQHVTEAFF.

V usage is TRBV3-1 (or the pseudogene TRBV3-2) and J usage is TRBJ2-3, with D possibly TRBD2 on 6 matching bases. Per germline, CDR1 LGHDT and CDR2 YNNKEL (reference sequence). The V gene lost 4 bases and the J gene lost 2 bases, with 13 bases spanning the gap. This CDR3 comprises 15 residues. This chain's CDR3 is CASSLGGSHTDTQYF. CDR3 nucleotide sequence: TGTGCCAGCAGCCTTGGAGGGTCCCACACAGATACGCAGTATTTT.

V gene TRBV19 combines with J gene TRBJ2-7; 9 bases fit TRBD2. The CDR3 has 16 residues. V trimming: 0 bases; J trimming: 2 bases; junction bases outside the gene matches: 5. In germline, CDR1 is LNHDA, CDR2 SQIVND (reference sequence). CDR3 coding DNA: TGTGCCAGTAGTATAGACGCTAGCGGGACCCCCTACGAGCAGTACTTC. This sequence encodes CASSIDASGTPYEQYF.

The chain combines TRBV7-9 with TRBJ2-7, with 12 bases aligning to TRBD1. The CDR3 is made up of 14 amino acids. CDR1 and CDR2 from the germline V gene are SEHNR and FQNEAQ (reference sequence). V lost 4 bases and J lost 5; bases outside the gene matches: 3. CDR3 sequence (DNA): TGTGCCAGCAGCTGGGACAGGGGGCGTAACGAGCAGTACTTC. Translated: CASSWDRGRNEQYF.

J is TRBJ1-1 and V is TRBV7-9; the D is unclear. The CDR3 length is 11 residues. The V gene lost 8 bases and the J gene lost 5 bases, with 9 bases spanning the gap. Germline V gives CDR1 SEHNR, CDR2 FQNEAQ (reference sequence). The CDR3 sequence is CASAPGTEAFF. CDR3 coding DNA: TGTGCCAGCGCTCCGGGGACTGAAGCTTTCTTT.

The chain carries TRBV20-1 and TRBJ2-4; D may be TRBD1 (6 bases). Trimming stripped 6 bases from V and 12 bases from J, with 15 bases between. This CDR3 has 11 amino acids. Per the germline V gene, CDR1 is DFQATT and CDR2 is SNEGSKA (reference sequence). The CDR3 region is CSAPTGVTQYF. The CDR3 nucleotides read TGCAGTGCCCCGACAGGTGTAACTCAGTACTTC.

The J gene is TRBJ1-5, the V gene TRBV6-5; D uncertain. Per germline, CDR1 MNHEY and CDR2 SVGAGI. V was clipped by 0 bases and J by 10 bases, with 16 bases between them. The CDR3 loop spans 15 amino acids. The CDR3 coding sequence is TGTGCCAGCAGTTACTCGGTTGATAAAATCACACCCCAGCATTTT. It specifies CASSYSVDKITPQHF.

J is TRBJ2-1 and V is TRBV19, with 14 bases lining up with TRBD2. The length of the CDR3 is 15 residues. V shed 6 bases and J 6 bases; nucleotides not matched to a gene: 4. Per germline, CDR1 LNHDA and CDR2 SQIVND (reference sequence). CDR3 protein: CASSQGLAGVNEQFF. CDR3 nucleotides: TGTGCCAGTAGCCAGGGACTAGCGGGAGTCAATGAGCAGTTCTTC.

This rearrangement joins TRBV3-1 (or the pseudogene TRBV3-2) to TRBJ2-5; D possibly corresponds to TRBD2 (6 bases). Per the germline V gene, CDR1 is LGHDT and CDR2 is YNNKEL (reference sequence). Between the trimmed V and J ends, which lost 1 base and 2 bases, there was a span of 14 bases. This CDR3 comprises 16 residues. The CDR3 nucleotides are TGTGCCAGCAGCCAAGGTAGTGGCGGGACTCAAGAGACCCAGTACTTC. Amino acids: CASSQGSGGTQETQYF.

The V and J genes are TRBV24-1 and TRBJ2-2, with D perhaps TRBD2 (6 bases). V was shortened by 4 bases and J by 6 bases, with 11 bases between the two germline ends. The germline V gene has CDR1 KGHDR and CDR2 SFDVKD. The CDR3 runs 14 residues. The DNA for the CDR3 is TGTGCCACCAGTGACCCCGGAGGGCCCGGGGAGCTGTTTTTT. It specifies CATSDPGGPGELFF.

CDR3 nucleotides: TGCAGCGTTGAAGTGCAGGGCAGGGCTGCTGGCTACACCTTC. This sequence encodes CSVEVQGRAAGYTF. V is TRBV29-1 and J is TRBJ1-2; D is possibly TRBD1 (5 bases). V was trimmed by 1 base and J by 7 bases, leaving 16 bases between them. The germline V gene encodes CDR1 SQVTM and CDR2 ANQGSEA. This CDR3 has 14 residues.

On this clone: At one of its ends the junction is not consistent with the germline gene, which may arise from a read error. This rearrangement joins TRBV7-7 to TRBJ2-7; no reliable D call. Germline assignment: CDR1 SSHAT and CDR2 FNYEAQ (reference sequence). This CDR3 contains 15 residues. The CDR3 sequence: CASSLGAGPSYEQYF. CDR3 nucleotide sequence: TGTGCTAGCAGCTTAGGTGCAGGCCCTTCCTACGAGCAGTACTTC.

The gene calls are TRBV7-8 and TRBJ1-6; 8 bases match TRBD1. CDR3 length equals 12 residues. V lost 6 bases and J lost 10; bases outside the gene matches: 2. Per germline, CDR1 SGHVS and CDR2 FQNEAQ. CDR3 in DNA: TGTGCCAGCAGTCGGGACAGGTCACCCCTCCACTTT. Translating gives CASSRDRSPLHF.

The genes are TRBV7-8 and TRBJ1-3; TRBD1 matches at 7 bases. Germline-derived CDR1 and CDR2 are SGHVS and FQNEAQ. With 1 base clipped from V and 6 bases from J, the junction kept 3 bases outside the gene matches. CDR3 length: 14 residues. The CDR3 DNA reads TGTGCCAGCAGCTTAGGCGGGACAGTAAACACCATATATTTT. It yields the protein CASSLGGTVNTIYF.

The chain combines TRBV27 with TRBJ2-1; 10 bases line up with TRBD2. This CDR3 has 16 amino acids. Losses at the gene ends were 2 bases for V and 5 bases for J; bases not matched to a gene: 6. CDR1 MNHEY and CDR2 SMNVEV come from the germline V gene (reference sequence). This CDR3 is CASSLSPSGRDNEQFF. Here the CDR3 DNA reads TGTGCCAGCAGTTTAAGCCCTAGCGGGAGAGACAATGAGCAGTTCTTC.

This rearrangement joins TRBV6-1 to TRBJ2-1; 12 bases fit TRBD2. This CDR3 spans 15 amino acids. From germline, CDR1 is MNHNS and CDR2 SASEGT. The J segment lost 9 bases and the V segment lost 2 bases, leaving 5 bases of the junction unmatched. The chain's CDR3 is CASSENGLAGFEQFF. DNA of the CDR3: TGTGCCAGCAGTGAAAACGGACTAGCGGGATTTGAGCAGTTCTTC.

This chain uses TRBV7-3 with TRBJ2-7; D unresolved. With 5 bases removed from V and 2 bases from J, the gap between germline ends came to 7 bases. CDR1 and CDR2 from the germline V gene are SGHTA and FQGTGA. The CDR3 is 12 amino acids. The CDR3 bases are TGTGCCAGCAGCACGCGAACCTACGAGCAGTACTTC. Translating gives CASSTRTYEQYF.

This clone was seen more than once but under ten times. The chain is built from TRBV5-1 and TRBJ1-3; possible D gene TRBD1, 6 bases. The CDR3 contains 14 residues. From germline, CDR1 is SGHRS and CDR2 YFSETQ. V lost 2 bases and J 2 bases, leaving 8 bases between the germline ends. The CDR3 nucleotides read TGCGCCAGCAGCTTAGGGACAACTGGAAACACCATATATTTT. Its protein product is CASSLGTTGNTIYF.